This T cell receptor beta chain stems from a study of blood T cell repertoires in COVID-19. The CDR3 sequence is 16 residues long. Germline V gives CDR1 SGHKS, CDR2 YYEKEE (reference sequence). V lost 4 bases and J 1 base, leaving 15 bases between the germline ends. Here immunoSEQ multiplex PCR was the method, and the copy in TCRdb shows in-frame clones only, minus some. This table has under 200,000 clones, approximately 85% appearing once. The sequence derives from a woman older than 75 with acute or convalescent COVID-19. Input material: peripheral blood. The chain employs TRBV5-5 and TRBJ1-3, with a weak D call TRBD1 (5 bases). The CDR3 DNA reads TGTGCCAGCAGCCTCGAAGGGGCCTGGTCTGGAAACACCATATATTTT. This gives the protein CASSLEGAWSGNTIYF.